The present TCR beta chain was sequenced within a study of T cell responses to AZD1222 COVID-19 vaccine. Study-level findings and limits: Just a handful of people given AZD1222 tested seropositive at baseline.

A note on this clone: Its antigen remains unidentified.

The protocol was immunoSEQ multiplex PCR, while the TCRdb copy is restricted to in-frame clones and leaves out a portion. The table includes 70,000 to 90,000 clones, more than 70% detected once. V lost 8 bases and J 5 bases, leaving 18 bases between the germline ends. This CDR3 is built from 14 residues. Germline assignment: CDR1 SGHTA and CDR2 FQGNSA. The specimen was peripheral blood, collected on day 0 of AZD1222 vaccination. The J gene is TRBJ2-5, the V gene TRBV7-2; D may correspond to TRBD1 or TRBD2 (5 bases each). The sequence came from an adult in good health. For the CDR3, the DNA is TGTGCCAGCTCAAACGGTGGGGGATCGGAGACCCAGTACTTC. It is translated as CASSNGGGSETQYF.